This T cell receptor (beta chain) was documented in a study of blood T cell repertoires in COVID-19. About the research overall: The study drew acute and convalescent COVID-19 samples from the United States, Italy and Spain. From T cells, B-cell-depleted T cells, or PBMCs came the material, which was cDNA or gDNA.

V was shortened by 6 bases and J by 4 bases, with 17 bases between the two germline ends. In germline, CDR1 is MNHEY, CDR2 SVGAGI. CDR3 length: 15 amino acids. Study processing details: Amplification from reference gene primers served as the basis for estimated nucleated cell counts. The assay was immunoSEQ multiplex PCR, and TCRdb's table has in-frame clones only and misses some. That table furnishes V, J and clone size, whereas the DNA furnished D and trimming. This table holds 100,000 to 150,000 clones, approximately 84% found once. Sequencing was performed on peripheral blood. The V and J genes are TRBV6-5 and TRBJ2-3, with D unresolved. The clonotype comes from a woman of 80 years or more with acute or convalescent COVID-19. The CDR3, as DNA: TGTGCCAGCAGCCCACTTAATTCCTTGGCAGATACGCAGTATTTT. Translation: CASSPLNSLADTQYF.